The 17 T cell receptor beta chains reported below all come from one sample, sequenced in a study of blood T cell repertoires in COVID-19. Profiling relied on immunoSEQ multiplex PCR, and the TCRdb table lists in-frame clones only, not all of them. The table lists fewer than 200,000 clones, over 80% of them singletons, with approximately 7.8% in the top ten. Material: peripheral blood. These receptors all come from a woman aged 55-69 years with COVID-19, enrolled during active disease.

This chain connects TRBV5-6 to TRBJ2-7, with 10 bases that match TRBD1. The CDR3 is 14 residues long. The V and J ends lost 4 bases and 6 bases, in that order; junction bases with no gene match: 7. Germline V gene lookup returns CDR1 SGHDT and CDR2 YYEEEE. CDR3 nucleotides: TGTGCCAGCAGCGGCGGGACAGGGGAGGGCGAGCAGTACTTC. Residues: CASSGGTGEGEQYF.

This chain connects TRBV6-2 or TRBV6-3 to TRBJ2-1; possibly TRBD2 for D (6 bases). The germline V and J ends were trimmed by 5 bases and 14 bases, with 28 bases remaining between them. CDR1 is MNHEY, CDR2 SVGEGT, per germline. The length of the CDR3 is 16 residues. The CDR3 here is CASSHLLGTPLPEEFF. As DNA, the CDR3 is TGTGCCAGCAGTCACTTGTTGGGGACTCCCCTTCCCGAAGAGTTCTTC.

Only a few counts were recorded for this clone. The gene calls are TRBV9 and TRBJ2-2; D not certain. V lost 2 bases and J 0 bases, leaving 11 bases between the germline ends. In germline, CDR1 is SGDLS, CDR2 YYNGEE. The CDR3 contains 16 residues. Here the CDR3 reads CASSVYPDANTGELFF. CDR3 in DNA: TGTGCCAGCAGCGTCTATCCCGATGCGAACACCGGGGAGCTGTTTTTT.

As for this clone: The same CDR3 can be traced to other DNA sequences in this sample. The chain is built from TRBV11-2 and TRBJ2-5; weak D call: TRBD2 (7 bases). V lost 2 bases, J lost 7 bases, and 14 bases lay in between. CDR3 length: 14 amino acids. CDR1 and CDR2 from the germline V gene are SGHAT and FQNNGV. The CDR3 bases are TGTGCCAGCAGCTTACCCCTGGGGGGGGCGACCCAGTACTTC. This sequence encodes CASSLPLGGATQYF.

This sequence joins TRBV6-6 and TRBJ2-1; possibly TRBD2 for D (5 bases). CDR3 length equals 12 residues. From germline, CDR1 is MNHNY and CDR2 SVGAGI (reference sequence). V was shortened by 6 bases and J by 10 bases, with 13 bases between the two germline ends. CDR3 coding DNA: TGTGCCAGCAGGTCGAGCGGACCCGAGCAGTTCTTC. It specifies CASRSSGPEQFF.

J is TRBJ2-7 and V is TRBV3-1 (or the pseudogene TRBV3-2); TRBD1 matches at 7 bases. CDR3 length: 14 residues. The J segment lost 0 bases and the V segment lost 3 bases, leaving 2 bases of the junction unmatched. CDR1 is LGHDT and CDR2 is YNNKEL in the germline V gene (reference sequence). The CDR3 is CASSQGTVSYEQYV. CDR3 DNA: TGTGCCAGCAGCCAGGGGACAGTCTCCTACGAGCAGTACGTC.

CDR3: CASSQGGNQPQHF. CDR3 bases: TGCGCCAGCAGCCAGGGTGGCAATCAGCCCCAGCATTTT. The rearrangement uses TRBV5-1 and TRBJ1-5; a weak D match, TRBD1 (5 bases). The CDR3 contains 13 residues. V dropped 4 bases and J dropped 2 bases, with 7 bases sitting between them. CDR1 is SGHRS, CDR2 YFSETQ, per germline.

In DNA, the CDR3 is TGTGCCAGCGCTCGGAGGGGGGGGACAGGCCCCCACAATGAGCAGTTCTTC. Its protein product is CASARRGGTGPHNEQFF. The chain uses TRBV5-8 and TRBJ2-1, with D possibly TRBD1 on 8 matching bases. This CDR3 region has 17 residues. The germline V gene has CDR1 SGHTS and CDR2 YDEGEE. V shed 7 bases and J shed 5 bases, with 25 bases lying between them.

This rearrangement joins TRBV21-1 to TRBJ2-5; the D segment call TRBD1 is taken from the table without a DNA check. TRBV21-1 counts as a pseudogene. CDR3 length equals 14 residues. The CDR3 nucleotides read TGTGCCAGCAGCAAGAGGAAGGGGTGGGAGACCCAGTACTTC. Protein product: CASSKRKGWETQYF.

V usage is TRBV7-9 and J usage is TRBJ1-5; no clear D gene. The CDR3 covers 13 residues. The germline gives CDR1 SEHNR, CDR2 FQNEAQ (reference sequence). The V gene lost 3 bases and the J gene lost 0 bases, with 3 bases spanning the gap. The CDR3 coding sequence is TGTGCCAGCAGCTTGAGTAGCAATCAGCCCCAGCATTTT. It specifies CASSLSSNQPQHF.

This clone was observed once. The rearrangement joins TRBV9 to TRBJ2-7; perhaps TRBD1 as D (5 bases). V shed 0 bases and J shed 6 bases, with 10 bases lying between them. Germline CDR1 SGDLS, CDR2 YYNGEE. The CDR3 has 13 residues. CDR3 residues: CASSVVSRGEQYF. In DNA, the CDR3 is TGTGCCAGCAGCGTAGTTTCTAGGGGCGAGCAGTACTTC.

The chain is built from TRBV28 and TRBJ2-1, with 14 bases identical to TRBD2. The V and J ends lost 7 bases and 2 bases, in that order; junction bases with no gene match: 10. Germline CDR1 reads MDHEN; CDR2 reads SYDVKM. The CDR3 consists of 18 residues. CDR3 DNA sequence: TGTGCCAGCACCCGGGGGACTAGCGGGAGAGGGGCCTACAATGAGCAGTTCTTC. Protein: CASTRGTSGRGAYNEQFF.

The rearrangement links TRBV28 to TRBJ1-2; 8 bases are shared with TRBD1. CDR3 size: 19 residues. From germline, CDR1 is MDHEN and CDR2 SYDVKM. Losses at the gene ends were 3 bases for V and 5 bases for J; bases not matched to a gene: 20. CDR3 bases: TGTGCCAGCAGTTTGGTCGGGGTGAACCGGGACAGGAGTATATATGGCTACACCTTC. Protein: CASSLVGVNRDRSIYGYTF.

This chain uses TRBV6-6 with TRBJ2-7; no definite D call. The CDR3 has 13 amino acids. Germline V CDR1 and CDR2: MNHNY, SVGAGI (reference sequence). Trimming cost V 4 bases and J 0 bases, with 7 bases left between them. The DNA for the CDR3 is TGTGCCAGCAGTTCCCCCAGCTCCTACGAGCAGTACTTC. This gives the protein CASSSPSSYEQYF.

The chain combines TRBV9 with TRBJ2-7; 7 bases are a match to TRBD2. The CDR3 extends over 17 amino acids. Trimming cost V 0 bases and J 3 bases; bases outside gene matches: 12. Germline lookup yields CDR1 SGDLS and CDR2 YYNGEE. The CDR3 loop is CASSVVKRSSGFYEQYF. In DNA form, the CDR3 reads TGTGCCAGCAGCGTAGTAAAGAGGTCTAGCGGATTCTACGAGCAGTACTTC.

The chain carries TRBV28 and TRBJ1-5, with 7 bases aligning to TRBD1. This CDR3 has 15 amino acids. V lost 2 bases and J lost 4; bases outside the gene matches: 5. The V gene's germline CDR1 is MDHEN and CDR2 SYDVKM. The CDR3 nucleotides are TGTGCCAGCAGTTTACAGGGGGTCCTAAATCAGCCCCAGCATTTT. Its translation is CASSLQGVLNQPQHF.

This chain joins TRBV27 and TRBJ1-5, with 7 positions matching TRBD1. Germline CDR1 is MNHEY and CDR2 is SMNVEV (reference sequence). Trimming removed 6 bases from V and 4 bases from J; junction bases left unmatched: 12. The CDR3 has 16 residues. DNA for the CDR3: TGTGCCAGCAGAGTCATTGGACAGGATATGAATCAGCCCCAGCATTTT. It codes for CASRVIGQDMNQPQHF.